These T cell receptor beta chains were read from a single sample in a study of blood T cell repertoires in COVID-19. The assay was immunoSEQ multiplex PCR, and TCRdb's table has in-frame clones only and misses some. This sample has about 80,000 clones, with over 75% found just once. Sequencing was carried out using peripheral blood. These receptors originate from a man between 65 and 80 years old with active or convalescent COVID-19. CDR3s include the opening cysteine and the closing phenylalanine or tryptophan. D genes are given only for firm matches. Size is omitted from some rows. Given values are once, few, many or a class for expanded clones.

clone size	D gene	V gene	J gene	CDR3 DNA	CDR3 protein
once	.	TRBV10-2	TRBJ1-3	TGCGCCAGCACCGAGTACGAGGGAAACACCATATATTTT	CASTEYEGNTIYF
.	TRBD2	TRBV7-2	TRBJ2-3	TGTGCCAGCACCCCTCTATCCGCGGGGGGTCCATTAGATACGCAGTATTTT	CASTPLSAGGPLDTQYF
.	TRBD2	TRBV24-1	TRBJ2-2	TGTGCCACCAGTGACCCGACTAGCGCCACCGGGGAGCTGTTTTTT	CATSDPTSATGELFF
.	.	TRBV5-1	TRBJ1-2	TGCGCCAGCAGCTTGTTAGATTATGGCTACACCTTC	CASSLLDYGYTF
once	TRBD1	TRBV15	TRBJ1-2	TGTGCCACCAGCAAACGGGACAGCTCTAACTATGGCTACACCTTC	CATSKRDSSNYGYTF
.	.	TRBV3-1/TRBV3-2	TRBJ2-7	TGTGCCAGCAGCCAACCCGGGGAACAGTACTTC	CASSQPGEQYF
.	.	TRBV10-3	TRBJ1-1	TGTGCCATCAGTGAGTCAGGGAAGGGGGCTGAAGCTTTCTTT	CAISESGKGAEAFF
.	.	TRBV6-5	TRBJ1-2	TGTGCCAGCGGCTTATCCGTTTTTGGCTACACCTTC	CASGLSVFGYTF
few	.	TRBV7-2	TRBJ2-1	TGTGCCAGCAGACCTAGGGCTAGCGAGATTAGTGAGCAGTTCTTC	CASRPRASEISEQFF
.	TRBD1	TRBV19	TRBJ2-7	TGTGCCAGTAGTCTACAGGGGGCAGGGTACGAGCAGTACTTC	CASSLQGAGYEQYF
.	.	TRBV11-2	TRBJ1-6	TGTGCCAGCAGCTTATTTACCTTAGCTTATAATTCACCCCTCCACTTT	CASSLFTLAYNSPLHF
.	TRBD1	TRBV5-1	TRBJ1-2	TGCGCCAGCAGCCCTGCCGGGACAGTTTCTTTCGGCTACACCTTC	CASSPAGTVSFGYTF
.	.	TRBV15	TRBJ1-1	TGTGCCACCAGCAGAGACAGGGTTCGAGCTTTCTTT	CATSRDRVRAFF
.	TRBD2	TRBV4-3	TRBJ2-1	TGCGCCAGCAGCCAGTTGATACTAGCGGGGGAGCAGTTCTTC	CASSQLILAGEQFF